The clone carrying this T cell receptor (beta chain) occurred once. Antigen unknown. Trimming removed 3 bases at V and 7 bases at J, with 19 bases between. Germline assignment: CDR1 MGHRA and CDR2 YSYEKL. This CDR3 comprises 15 residues. The source of the sample is a study of cytomegalovirus exposure and HLA in healthy donors. The table came from immunoSEQ multiplex PCR; TCRdb's copy has only in-frame clones and leaves some out. The sample carries about 140,000 clones, about 86% recorded once. Findings of the study overall: That first-cohort TCR clusters tended to co-occur in the 120 or so validation repertoires was found in a later analysis. Despite most TCR sequences being rare, some public TCRs occurred in many donors. The authors listed 150 to 200 TCR beta chains as cytomegalovirus-associated.

Material for sequencing was PBMCs. V is TRBV4-1 and J is TRBJ2-7, with TRBD1 as a possible D gene (6 bases). The TCR was taken from a man younger than 35 in good health and CMV-seronegative. The CDR3 sequence: CASSQLRDTLREQYF. The CDR3 DNA is TGCGCCAGCAGCCAGCTCCGGGACACGCTTAGGGAGCAGTACTTC.